This T cell receptor beta chain was identified during a study of blood T cell repertoires in COVID-19. How the authors handled the data: It was from reference gene primer amplification that nucleated cell counts were estimated. The method was immunoSEQ multiplex PCR; TCRdb's version includes in-frame clones alone and lacks a portion of them. V and J calls and clone size come straight from that table; D and trimming were deduced from the DNA. Of about 110,000 clones in the sample, around 92% were seen once. Germline CDR1 and CDR2: LNHDA and SQIVND (reference sequence). CDR3 size: 12 residues. V was clipped by 5 bases and J by 6 bases, with 8 bases between them.

This chain joins TRBV19 and TRBJ2-1; no clear D. This TCR was recovered from a man in his forties with active or convalescent COVID-19. The sample comprised peripheral blood. The chain's CDR3 is CASSFYFNEQFF. The CDR3 region has the DNA TGTGCCAGTAGTTTTTATTTCAATGAGCAGTTCTTC.